A single sample is the source of the 3 T cell receptor beta chains below, sequenced in a study of post-analysis software for immune sequencing data. Study observations and caveats: The study found TRBV5-6, TRBV5-1 and TRBV20-1 among 4 or 5 TRBV segments more frequent in patients than controls.

TCR beta cDNA libraries had unique molecular identifiers. In TCRdb, the PCR reads were re-called with MiXCR into one record per CDR3 protein. The sample gives about 170,000 distinct CDR3 sequences, about 29% of which show up once; 1.5% is in the top ten. No cognate antigen is known for these TCRs. Sequencing was performed on blood. The origin of the receptors is a girl under 18 with multiple sclerosis.

This clonotype was observed many times. This rearrangement joins TRBV20-1 to TRBJ2-5, with D possibly TRBD2 on 6 matching bases. V lost 3 bases, J lost 1 base, and 12 bases lay in between. The CDR3 contains 14 residues. The germline V gene encodes CDR1 DFQATT and CDR2 SNEGSKA (reference sequence). The CDR3 DNA sequence: TGCAGTGCTAGGGGGCGGGACGCCCAAGAGACCCAGTACTTC. Its translation: CSARGRDAQETQYF.

This clonotype was counted only a few times. The chain recombines TRBV20-1 with TRBJ2-1; 11 bases line up with TRBD2. CDR1 and CDR2 (germline): DFQATT, SNEGSKA (reference sequence). V trimming: 7 bases; J trimming: 4 bases; junction bases outside the gene matches: 15. This CDR3 spans 17 amino acids. The CDR3 loop is CSVSGTSGNGNYNEQFF. As DNA, the CDR3 is TGCAGTGTTTCCGGGACTAGCGGTAACGGCAATTACAATGAGCAGTTCTTC.

This clonotype was seen ten or more times. The rearrangement uses TRBV20-1 and TRBJ2-1; 7 bases fit TRBD2. The CDR3 has 13 residues. V shed 4 bases, J shed 4 bases, and the junction held 4 bases outside the gene matches. Germline V gene lookup returns CDR1 DFQATT and CDR2 SNEGSKA (reference sequence). CDR3 nucleotide sequence: TGCAGTGCTACCCCTAGCGGTTACAATGAGCAGTTCTTC. It yields the protein CSATPSGYNEQFF.